This T cell receptor beta chain was obtained from a study of blood T cell repertoires in COVID-19. On the study more broadly: Italy, Spain and the United States were the sources of the convalescent and acute COVID-19 samples. The cDNA or gDNA used as material had been derived from T cells, B-cell-depleted T cells, or PBMCs.

In the authors' workflow: Reference gene primer amplification gave nucleated cell count estimates. Assay: immunoSEQ multiplex PCR; the TCRdb copy retains only in-frame clones and omits some. V, J and clone size derive from that table, while D and trimming were established from the DNA sequence. The sample records hundreds of thousands of clones, over 65% being singletons. Germline CDR1 is SGHKS and CDR2 is YYEKEE (reference sequence). V was pared by 8 bases and J by 3 bases, with 7 bases of the junction left unmatched. The length of the CDR3 is 13 residues. This TCR was recovered from an elderly woman with acute or convalescent COVID-19. The J gene is TRBJ2-5, the V gene TRBV5-5, with 7 bases that match TRBD1. The material sequenced was peripheral blood. The CDR3 DNA sequence: TGTGCCAGTACCCCGGGACAGAAAGAGACCCAGTACTTC. Translated, it gives CASTPGQKETQYF.